Shown below are 7 T cell receptor beta chains from a single sample sequenced in a study of blood T cell repertoires in COVID-19. Data came from immunoSEQ multiplex PCR; TCRdb stores just in-frame clones and leaves some out. The repertoire holds roughly 250,000 clones, with around 87% as singletons. Material: PBMCs or T cells enriched from blood (not recorded which). The source is a woman aged 25-40 years with acute COVID-19.

This clone counts as medium-sized. This chain uses TRBV25-1 with TRBJ2-1; D may be TRBD2 (5 bases). This CDR3 comprises 12 residues. V lost 2 bases to trimming and J lost 10 bases, with 9 bases between them. Germline V lookup: CDR1 MGHDK, CDR2 SYGVNS. The CDR3 reads CASSEGWEEQFF. The DNA for the CDR3 is TGTGCCAGCAGTGAAGGGTGGGAGGAGCAGTTCTTC.

The chain uses TRBV2 and TRBJ2-7, with TRBD1 identical over 9 bases. The CDR3 totals 15 residues. The V gene's germline CDR1 is SNHLY and CDR2 FYNNEI. The J segment lost 3 bases and the V segment lost 1 base, leaving 4 bases of the junction unmatched. The CDR3 DNA reads as TGTGCCAGCAGTGAAGGGACAGGGGATCTCTACGAGCAGTACTTC. Its translation is CASSEGTGDLYEQYF. Combining the CDR3 with reference TRBV2 and TRBJ2-7 gives the whole variable domain EPEVTQTPSHQVTQMGQEVILRCVPISNHLYFYWYRQILGQKVEFLVSFYNNEISEKSEIFDDQFSVERPDGSNFTLKIRSTKLEDSAMYFCASSEGTGDLYEQYFGPGTRLTVT.

The chain employs TRBV24-1 and TRBJ2-1; 7 bases line up with TRBD1. This CDR3 has 13 amino acids. Looked up from germline, CDR1 is KGHDR and CDR2 is SFDVKD. Losses at the gene ends were 3 bases for V and 12 bases for J; bases not matched to a gene: 7. The CDR3 region has the DNA TGTGCCACCAGTGATCCCGGGACAGAGGGGCAGTTCTTC. Translated: CATSDPGTEGQFF.

The V gene is TRBV2, the J gene TRBJ2-1; a possible D gene is TRBD2 (5 bases). From germline, CDR1 is SNHLY and CDR2 FYNNEI. The CDR3 extends over 13 amino acids. With 6 bases removed from V and 6 bases from J, the gap between germline ends came to 12 bases. This CDR3 reads CASSAYGVNEQFF. The CDR3 DNA is TGTGCCAGCAGCGCCTACGGGGTCAATGAGCAGTTCTTC.

The rearrangement links TRBV6-6 to TRBJ1-3, with unresolved D. Per germline, CDR1 MNHNY and CDR2 SVGAGI (reference sequence). This CDR3 contains 16 residues. Trimming shortened V by 6 bases and J by 0 bases, and 15 bases separated the two germline ends. The CDR3 reads CASSRSGLFSGNTIYF. DNA for the CDR3: TGTGCCAGCAGCCGCAGTGGACTGTTCTCTGGAAACACCATATATTTT.

CDR3 DNA: TGCGCCAGCACCCTTGGGGATCGGGAGAACACTGAAGCTTTCTTT. It encodes CASTLGDRENTEAFF. This chain connects TRBV5-1 to TRBJ1-1; D remains unclear. Germline V CDR1 and CDR2: SGHRS, YFSETQ. CDR3 length: 15 residues. V was pared by 6 bases and J by 1 base, with 16 bases between.

This rearrangement joins TRBV7-9 to TRBJ2-1; D is uncertain. The CDR3 covers 14 residues. Between the trimmed V and J ends, which lost 3 bases and 0 bases, there was a span of 6 bases. The germline gives CDR1 SEHNR, CDR2 FQNEAQ (reference sequence). CDR3 sequence reads: CASSFWSSYNEQFF. The CDR3 coding sequence is TGTGCCAGCAGCTTCTGGAGCTCCTACAATGAGCAGTTCTTC.